This T cell receptor beta chain was sequenced for a study of beta chain features in type 1 diabetes. It was via CD45RO/CCR7/CD25/CD127/CD95/CD27 that CD4+ naive, central memory, regulatory and stem cell-like memory cells were sorted. In this sample, this clone turned up a few times. Every isolated RNA sample was fully reverse transcribed, so sequencing captured expressed TCRB transcripts. Sequencing was performed with immunoSEQ multiplex PCR; in TCRdb, only in-frame clones are kept and a portion is missing. This sample has hundreds of thousands of clones, with around 16% found just once. The germline V and J ends were trimmed by 4 bases and 4 bases, with 6 bases remaining between them. The length of the CDR3 is 12 residues. Germline V gene data show CDR1 as SGHRS and CDR2 as YFSETQ.

This chain uses TRBV5-1 with TRBJ2-1, with D uncertain. This receptor was obtained from a man aged 18 to 29 in good health. What was sequenced was naive CD4+ T cells from blood. CDR3 coding DNA: TGCGCCAGCAGCCCTCAATACAATGAGCAGTTCTTC. It codes for CASSPQYNEQFF.